The 16 T cell receptor beta chains below were found in one sample sequenced in a study of T cells in Graves' hyperthyroidism and ophthalmopathy. The CDR3 regions of TCR beta were amplified from RNA transcripts. Researchers ran a first-round RT-PCR on the TCR CDR3 using the HTBI primer set. TCRdb used MiXCR to reprocess the multiplex PCR reads, holding one entry per CDR3 protein. The table lists around 200,000 distinct CDR3 sequences, about 17% of them singletons. Sequencing input: blood. These receptor sequences come from a man aged 35-49 years with Graves' hyperthyroidism.

The sample holds a few counts of this clonotype. The chain is built from TRBV15 and TRBJ2-1; D possibly corresponds to TRBD2 (6 bases). This CDR3 contains 15 residues. The ends were cut back, 1 base at V and 7 bases at J, with 14 bases in the middle. CDR1 is LNHNV and CDR2 is YYDKDF in the germline V gene (reference sequence). CDR3 protein: CATSRGPDRGNEQFF. CDR3 nucleotides: TGTGCCACCAGCAGAGGGCCAGACCGGGGGAATGAGCAGTTCTTC.

Many counts were recorded for this clonotype. The rearrangement links TRBV7-3 to TRBJ1-6; perhaps TRBD1 as D (5 bases). V gave up 6 bases and J gave up 6 bases, with 15 bases separating them. The germline CDR1 and CDR2 sequences are SGHTA and FQGTGA. CDR3 length: 15 residues. CDR3 loop: CASSFTGTVNSPLHF. The CDR3 nucleotides are TGTGCCAGCAGTTTTACTGGGACCGTTAATTCACCCCTCCACTTT.

Judged by abundance, this clonotype is medium-sized (0.01 to 0.1%). The chain carries TRBV7-2 and TRBJ1-3; D call uncertain. The CDR3 runs to 16 residues. Germline CDR1 is SGHTA and CDR2 is FQGNSA. Between the trimmed V and J ends, which lost 5 bases and 1 base, there was a span of 15 bases. CDR3 in amino acids: CASSPSGLTSGNTIYF. The CDR3 nucleotides are TGTGCCAGCAGCCCCTCCGGCCTGACATCTGGAAACACCATATATTTT.

The chain is built from TRBV7-2 and TRBJ2-2; D may be TRBD1 or TRBD2 (5 bases each). V gave up 5 bases and J gave up 4 bases, with 14 bases separating them. Germline V gene lookup returns CDR1 SGHTA and CDR2 FQGNSA. The CDR3 contains 15 residues. CDR3 sequence (DNA): TGTGCCAGCAGCCCCGGGACGCCGGGCACCGGGGAGCTGTTTTTT. Encoded protein: CASSPGTPGTGELFF.

The chain employs TRBV18 and TRBJ1-5; D might be TRBD1 (5 bases). Per germline, CDR1 KGHSH and CDR2 LQKENI. The V end was cut by 5 bases, the J end by 4 bases, with 12 bases between. The CDR3 length is 14 residues. The CDR3 bases are TGTGCCAGCTCAGCCGGGACGGAGAATCAGCCCCAGCATTTT. Its protein product is CASSAGTENQPQHF.

A remark on this clonotype: Since a much larger clone is just one base distant, this may be a read error. V is TRBV28 and J is TRBJ1-2; TRBD1 matches at 7 bases. Germline V CDR1 and CDR2: MDHEN, SYDVKM. The V segment lost 8 bases and the J segment 2 bases; nucleotides outside the gene matches: 11. The length of the CDR3 is 15 residues. The CDR3 sequence is CASCGTDRKNYGYTF. In DNA form, the CDR3 reads TGTGCCAGCTGTGGGACAGACAGAAAAAACTATGGCTACACCTTC.

J is TRBJ2-1 and V is TRBV4-3, with TRBD2 as a possible D gene (5 bases). V gave up 0 bases and J gave up 0 bases, with 9 bases separating them. The CDR3 contains 16 residues. Germline V gene sequence: CDR1 LGHNA, CDR2 YSLEER. This chain's CDR3 is CASSQDKGSSYNEQFF. The CDR3 DNA follows: TGCGCCAGCAGCCAAGATAAAGGGAGCTCCTACAATGAGCAGTTCTTC.

This clonotype showed up many times. The V and J genes are TRBV20-1 and TRBJ1-1, with a weak D call TRBD1 (6 bases). V lost 2 bases and J 0 bases, leaving 19 bases between the germline ends. The CDR3 length is 17 residues. The germline CDR1 and CDR2 sequences are DFQATT and SNEGSKA (reference sequence). Written as DNA, the CDR3 is TGCAGTGCTAGAACCGGGACACCAACAACCATGAACACTGAAGCTTTCTTT. It translates to CSARTGTPTTMNTEAFF.

This clonotype was observed many times. This sequence joins TRBV20-1 and TRBJ2-7, with 9 bases that match TRBD2. With V trimmed by 0 bases and J by 2 bases, 2 bases remained unmatched. The CDR3 runs 14 residues. Per germline, CDR1 DFQATT and CDR2 SNEGSKA (reference sequence). The CDR3 sequence: CSARELAGTYEQYF. Written as DNA, the CDR3 is TGCAGTGCTAGAGAGCTAGCGGGGACCTACGAGCAGTACTTC.

Ten or more counts support this clonotype. The chain uses TRBV20-1 and TRBJ2-7, with TRBD2 identical over 13 bases. Trimming cost V 6 bases and J 2 bases; bases outside gene matches: 4. CDR1 and CDR2 (germline): DFQATT, SNEGSKA (reference sequence). This CDR3 has 14 amino acids. CDR3 coding DNA: TGCAGTGCGCGGACTAGCGGGGGTACCTACGAGCAGTACTTC. Protein: CSARTSGGTYEQYF.

The rearrangement links TRBV2 to TRBJ2-7; no clear D gene. CDR3 length equals 15 residues. V was shortened by 1 base and J by 3 bases, with 13 bases between the two germline ends. Germline CDR1 SNHLY, CDR2 FYNNEI. The CDR3 DNA reads TGTGCCAGCAGTGAAGGACTCGAAATTAACTACGAGCAGTACTTC. Residues: CASSEGLEINYEQYF.

This clonotype was counted ten times or more. The V gene is TRBV18, the J gene TRBJ2-7, with D tentatively TRBD1 (5 bases). Per germline, CDR1 KGHSH and CDR2 LQKENI. The CDR3 is 12 residues long. Trimming removed 4 bases at V and 1 base at J, with 5 bases between. The CDR3 nucleotides are TGTGCCAGCTCACAGGGGTCCTACGAGCAGTACTTC. This gives the protein CASSQGSYEQYF. The variable domain in full, with the rest retrieved from reference TRBV18 and TRBJ2-7, is NAGVMQNPRHLVRRRGQEARLRCSPMKGHSHVYWYRQLPEEGLKFMVYLQKENIIDESGMPKERFSAEFPKEGPSILRIQQVVRGDSAAYFCASSQGSYEQYFGPGTRLTVT.

V is TRBV6-2 or TRBV6-3 and J is TRBJ2-7, with D uncertain. The CDR3 loop spans 13 amino acids. Germline V gene sequence: CDR1 MNHEY, CDR2 SVGEGT. V was shortened by 6 bases and J by 4 bases, with 13 bases between the two germline ends. The chain's CDR3 is CASRESGLYEQYF. CDR3 DNA: TGTGCCAGCAGGGAATCGGGTTTATACGAGCAGTACTTC.

This clonotype has a count of ten or more. The chain combines TRBV9 with TRBJ1-6, with no clear D. V was pared by 0 bases and J by 10 bases, with 11 bases between. Germline V gives CDR1 SGDLS, CDR2 YYNGEE. The CDR3 runs 14 residues. The CDR3 loop reads CASSVATEGSPLHF. DNA of the CDR3: TGTGCCAGCAGCGTAGCTACGGAAGGATCACCCCTCCACTTT.

This clonotype occurred many times. The chain uses TRBV5-1 and TRBJ2-1; no reliable D call. The CDR3 totals 15 residues. The V end was cut by 6 bases, the J end by 2 bases, with 15 bases between. The germline V gene has CDR1 SGHRS and CDR2 YFSETQ. Written as DNA, the CDR3 is TGCGCCAGCACGGGTGGTTCGGCAGCCTACAATGAGCAGTTCTTC. This sequence encodes CASTGGSAAYNEQFF.

At least ten counts were recorded for this clonotype. The chain carries TRBV7-8 and TRBJ2-2, with 10 bases lining up with TRBD2. Germline-derived CDR1 and CDR2 are SGHVS and FQNEAQ. The CDR3 is 15 residues long. The junction had 6 bases not matched to a gene; V was cut back by 6 bases and J by 5 bases. The CDR3 sequence is CASRERGGGTGELFF. Here the CDR3 DNA reads TGTGCCAGCAGGGAGCGGGGGGGAGGAACCGGGGAGCTGTTTTTT.